These 14 T cell receptor beta chains originate from one sample sequenced in a study of T cell changes during pregnancy in multiple sclerosis (dated by TCRdb to between 2018 and 2021). Libraries came from the immunoSEQ multiplex PCR assay. TCRdb mirrors the immuneACCESS table, restricted to in-frame sequences. Some clones are absent from its copies; in checked studies, under half trace to an unresolved V gene, and the reason for the others is unknown. In this sample the table shows 51,000 or so clones, 93% of which occur a single time. The ten largest clonotypes hold roughly 1.8% of the sample. Source: peripheral blood, taken in the second trimester of pregnancy. All receptors come from a female donor with multiple sclerosis, enrolled in a pregnancy study.

This chain links TRBV6-4 with TRBJ2-1; D might be TRBD1 (5 bases). The germline V gene encodes CDR1 MRHNA and CDR2 SNTAGT. The CDR3 runs to 16 residues. V lost 2 bases to trimming and J lost 8 bases, with 19 bases between them. The CDR3 coding sequence is TGTGCCAGCAGTGACGATAGGACAAGACTCGTAGATGAGCAGTTCTTC. Translated: CASSDDRTRLVDEQFF.

The chain couples TRBV11-3 to TRBJ1-2, with 7 bases that match TRBD1. After removal of 3 bases from V and 8 bases from J, the junction contained 12 bases not matched to a gene. Germline values: CDR1 SGHNT, CDR2 YENEEA. The CDR3 is made up of 15 amino acids. CDR3 sequence reads: CASSFTITGEGGYTF. Here the CDR3 DNA reads TGTGCCAGCAGCTTTACTATCACAGGGGAAGGCGGCTACACCTTC.

J is TRBJ2-1 and V is TRBV7-2; TRBD1 might be the D (6 bases). There are 14 residues in the CDR3. Trimming took 5 bases from V and 9 from J, leaving 17 bases between them. Looked up from germline, CDR1 is SGHTA and CDR2 is FQGNSA. In DNA, the CDR3 is TGTGCCAGCAGCCCCCGGGCAGGGGCGATTGAGCAGTTCTTC. Residues: CASSPRAGAIEQFF.

This clone was seen a handful of times. The genes are TRBV7-6 and TRBJ1-1, with 10 bases matching TRBD1. The V gene's germline CDR1 is SGHVS and CDR2 FNYEAQ. The CDR3 runs 16 residues. J was trimmed by 5 bases and V by 4 bases; bases with no gene match: 10. Written as DNA, the CDR3 is TGTGCCAGCAGCTCCCCCGGGACAGGGGTTGGGACTGAAGCTTTCTTT. It yields the protein CASSSPGTGVGTEAFF.

The J gene is TRBJ1-2, the V gene TRBV28, with TRBD1 matching over 11 bases. This CDR3 has 15 residues. Per germline, CDR1 MDHEN and CDR2 SYDVKM. V lost 6 bases to trimming and J lost 7 bases; unmatched junction nucleotides: 10. CDR3 sequence reads: CASRYRDRGYRGYTF. DNA of the CDR3: TGTGCCAGCAGATACCGGGACAGGGGGTATCGTGGCTACACCTTC.

This chain's CDR3 is CASSLVGRRQYF. The CDR3 DNA sequence: TGCGCCAGCAGCTTGGTTGGGCGCCGGCAGTACTTC. This sequence joins TRBV5-1 and TRBJ2-7, with D uncertain. Trimming shortened V by 0 bases and J by 9 bases, and 10 bases separated the two germline ends. Germline V gene lookup returns CDR1 SGHRS and CDR2 YFSETQ. This CDR3 has 12 residues.

The chain is built from TRBV4-2 and TRBJ1-2; the D is unclear. The CDR3 is 12 amino acids. The V end was cut by 6 bases, the J end by 5 bases, with 10 bases between. Germline CDR1 reads LGHNA; CDR2 reads YNFKEQ. The chain's CDR3 is CASSNRDYGYTF. As DNA, the CDR3 is TGTGCCAGCAGTAACAGAGATTATGGCTACACCTTC.

The chain combines TRBV18 with TRBJ2-5; 9 nucleotides agree with TRBD1. CDR3 length equals 15 residues. V was pared by 3 bases and J by 2 bases, with 4 bases of the junction left unmatched. Per the germline V gene, CDR1 is KGHSH and CDR2 is LQKENI. In DNA, the CDR3 is TGTGCCAGCTCACCTCTGGGACAGGGTCAAGAGACCCAGTACTTC. This sequence encodes CASSPLGQGQETQYF.

V is TRBV28 and J is TRBJ1-5, with D perhaps TRBD1 (6 bases). Germline V CDR1 and CDR2: MDHEN, SYDVKM. The V gene lost 4 bases and the J gene lost 0 bases, with 10 bases spanning the gap. The CDR3 covers 15 residues. The CDR3 DNA reads TGTGCCAGCAGTTCTGGGACACATAGCAATCAGCCCCAGCATTTT. This gives the protein CASSSGTHSNQPQHF.

This chain uses TRBV7-6 with TRBJ2-5; TRBD2 is a possible D gene (5 bases). This CDR3 has 13 residues. Trimming stripped 3 bases from V and 5 bases from J, with 10 bases between. The germline V gene has CDR1 SGHVS and CDR2 FNYEAQ. DNA for the CDR3: TGTGCCAGCAGCTTTACCCGCGGGGAGACCCAGTACTTC. It encodes CASSFTRGETQYF.

The CDR3 is CARRLADVTDTQYF. In DNA, the CDR3 is TGTGCCAGGAGACTAGCGGACGTCACAGATACGCAGTATTTT. The gene calls are TRBV28 and TRBJ2-3; 9 bases map to TRBD2. After removal of 9 bases from V and 2 bases from J, the junction contained 6 bases not matched to a gene. Germline CDR1 reads MDHEN; CDR2 reads SYDVKM. This CDR3 spans 14 amino acids.

The CDR3 protein is CASSLAGDGNNEQFF. In nucleotides, the CDR3 is TGTGCCAGCAGTTTAGCGGGAGATGGCAACAATGAGCAGTTCTTC. This chain connects TRBV6-4 to TRBJ2-1, with 9 bases lining up with TRBD2. V gave up 5 bases and J gave up 5 bases; unmatched junction bases: 7. Germline V gene sequence: CDR1 MRHNA, CDR2 SNTAGT. The CDR3 length is 15 residues.

Points on this clone: The sample contains more than one DNA sequence encoding this CDR3. This chain links TRBV28 with TRBJ2-3, with 11 positions matching TRBD2. Germline V gives CDR1 MDHEN, CDR2 SYDVKM. This CDR3 has 15 residues. Unmatched junction bases numbered 4, after V lost 5 bases and J lost 3 bases. The CDR3 protein is CASSDRTSGTDTQYF. CDR3 bases: TGTGCCAGCAGTGACCGGACTAGCGGGACAGATACGCAGTATTTT.

This chain links TRBV6-5 with TRBJ2-5; TRBD2 matches 11 bases. The CDR3 sequence is 14 residues long. Per germline, CDR1 MNHEY and CDR2 SVGAGI. J gave up 7 bases and V 7 bases, and 8 bases lay outside the gene matches. This CDR3 is CASTVAGGPGTQYF. CDR3 coding DNA: TGTGCCAGCACTGTAGCGGGAGGGCCAGGGACCCAGTACTTC.